The TCR beta chain described here comes from a study of metastatic and nonmetastatic thyroid tumors. Thyroid surgery was preceded by no treatment in any patient. CDR3 length: 17 amino acids. V lost 2 bases to trimming and J lost 0 bases; unmatched junction nucleotides: 4. Germline V gene sequence: CDR1 DFQATT, CDR2 SNEGSKA (reference sequence). This clone is a singleton in its sample. Via MiXCR, TCRdb re-called the PCR reads. The table includes around 19,000 clones, about a third detected once. This TCR was sampled from a male donor with papillary thyroid cancer or a benign thyroid nodule (not recorded which). Some clones in this sample may be carry-over from other donors' samples. The sample was tumor tissue. The chain carries TRBV20-1 and TRBJ2-1; 13 bases fit TRBD2. DNA of the CDR3: TGCAGTGCTAGAACCGGGACTAGCGGGATCTCCTACAATGAGCAGTTCTTC. This codes for CSARTGTSGISYNEQFF.